Here is one TCR beta chain with its context. This clone appeared a few times. No cognate antigen has been identified for it. No much larger clone exists at a distance of one base, and base qualities are not known. The immunoSEQ Assay, a bias-controlled multiplex PCR, was used to amplify TCRbeta CDR3 regions from genomic DNA. The authors' pipeline ran thus. Within the assay, amplification of reference gene primers was used to estimate how many nucleated cells each sample contained. Sequence reads were collapsed and filtered to measure the absolute abundance of every unique TCRbeta CDR3 rearrangement. Productive Simpson clonality was computed per sample as the square root of Simpson's diversity index over productive rearrangements. Held by TCRdb, this immuneACCESS table contains in-frame sequences only and omits some clones. Under half of the omission traces to an unresolved V gene where checked; the cause of the rest is unknown. D and trimming come from the DNA, and the V and J calls and clone size come from that table. The sample table contains under 200,000 clones; only one count was recorded for over 80% of them. The top ten constitute roughly 2.8% of the sample.

This specimen belongs to a study of blood T cell repertoires in COVID-19 (dated by TCRdb to 2018 to 2020). With regard to the full study: The collaborator samples originated in the United States, Italy and Spain and spanned the acute and convalescent phases of COVID-19. The material from the prospective study consisted of cDNA or gDNA derived from T cells, B-cell-depleted T cells, or PBMCs. Subjects who had been exposed to COVID-19, were actively infected with it, or had recovered from it provided the deeply sampled blood TCRbeta repertoires that made up the dataset. The repertoires were made available in a free public database intended to serve as a resource for research on the immune response to SARS-CoV-2. The samples were drawn from two sources: the first 160 participants of the ongoing ImmuneRACE study, and over 950 subjects contributed by 6 global collaborators. The sample metadata nearly always contained a de-identified subject ID, COVID-19 status, age in years and sex. Where available, HLA class I and class II types were taken from metadata supplied by the sample provider and were not determined by assay-based typing.

General conclusions and limits of the study: Clinical and demographic metadata were provided uncurated, with the amount varying by source and participant.

Collaborating institutions collected whole blood in K2EDTA tubes following their own protocols. Collaborator samples were shipped for TCRbeta analysis as frozen whole blood, isolated PBMCs, or DNA extracted from either sample type. The CDR3 starts with the cysteine, ends with the phenylalanine, and has 17 residues. Only the CDR3 DNA stays, 51 bases, in frame from base 1. Germline trimming: 2 bases from V, 3 bases from J; junction bases outside gene matches: 5. Reading the germline V gene (reference sequence) gives CDR1 MNHEY and CDR2 SMNVEV. Sample: peripheral blood. This sequence uses TRBV27 and TRBJ1-6, and 9 junction bases match TRBD1. This TCR derives from a woman in her sixties or seventies with acute or convalescent COVID-19. The CDR3 protein: CASSLRTGGNYNSPLHF. In nucleotide form, the sequence is TGTGCCAGCAGTTTACGTACAGGGGGCAACTATAATTCACCCCTCCACTTT.